Below, 32 T cell receptor beta chains from the same sample are listed, as sequenced in a study of memory CD4+ T cells and cytomegalovirus serostatus. Measured with immunoSEQ multiplex PCR; TCRdb has only the in-frame clones, and not every one. This table has 55,000 to 65,000 clones, 82% appearing once. Single viable CD3+CD4+CD8-CD45RO+ cells were sorted as the memory CD4+ T cells. The sample was memory CD4+ T cells from blood. All receptors derive from an adult in good health and CMV-seronegative.

The chain combines TRBV11-2 with TRBJ1-6; D possibly corresponds to TRBD1 (6 bases). CDR3 length: 13 residues. The V end lost 0 bases, the J end lost 10 bases, and 7 bases lay between the germline ends. Germline CDR1 and CDR2: SGHAT and FQNNGV. DNA of the CDR3: TGTGCCAGCAGCTTAGACAGGGGCTCACCCCTCCACTTT. Amino acid sequence: CASSLDRGSPLHF.

This clone was seen a handful of times. The V call is TRBV19, the J call TRBJ2-2, with 8 bases lining up with TRBD2. Trimming at V came to 5 bases and at J to 4 bases, leaving 12 bases not matched to a gene. The CDR3 is 17 residues long. Germline CDR1 and CDR2: LNHDA and SQIVND (reference sequence). DNA of the CDR3: TGTGCCAGTAGTTGGCGGGGGGCCACCACCACCACCGGGGAGCTGTTTTTT. Residues: CASSWRGATTTTGELFF.

The chain couples TRBV4-2 to TRBJ2-5; D not resolved. V lost 3 bases and J lost 5, with 13 bases in between. The CDR3 extends over 14 amino acids. The germline CDR1 and CDR2 sequences are LGHNA and YNFKEQ. The CDR3 sequence is CASSHETRPETQYF. The CDR3 coding sequence is TGTGCCAGCAGCCATGAGACGCGTCCGGAGACCCAGTACTTC.

The chain combines TRBV4-1 with TRBJ2-6; D gene unclear. The V gene's germline CDR1 is MGHRA and CDR2 YSYEKL. Trimming took off 0 bases at V and 13 bases at J, with 4 bases between the two ends. The CDR3 totals 11 residues. The CDR3 here is CASSQEKVLTF. The CDR3 region has the DNA TGCGCCAGCAGCCAAGAAAAGGTCCTGACTTTC.

This clone appeared a few times. V usage is TRBV5-1 and J usage is TRBJ1-4; D gene uncertain. Germline CDR1 and CDR2: SGHRS and YFSETQ. This CDR3 comprises 15 residues. V lost 0 bases to trimming and J lost 5 bases, with 11 bases between them. The CDR3 sequence: CASSLVVGPNEKLFF. The CDR3 DNA is TGCGCCAGCAGCTTGGTTGTAGGACCGAATGAAAAACTGTTTTTT.

The rearrangement joins TRBV2 to TRBJ1-2; D possibly corresponds to TRBD1 (6 bases). CDR3 size: 12 residues. The germline CDR1 and CDR2 sequences are SNHLY and FYNNEI. The ends were cut back, 7 bases at V and 4 bases at J, with 10 bases in the middle. The CDR3 coding sequence is TGTGCCAGCAAGGGGGTGGCCTATGGCTACACCTTC. This codes for CASKGVAYGYTF. The variable domain in full, with the rest retrieved from reference TRBV2 and TRBJ1-2, is EPEVTQTPSHQVTQMGQEVILRCVPISNHLYFYWYRQILGQKVEFLVSFYNNEISEKSEIFDDQFSVERPDGSNFTLKIRSTKLEDSAMYFCASKGVAYGYTFGSGTRLTVV.

The rearrangement joins TRBV7-3 to TRBJ1-3, with 9 bases fitting TRBD1. This CDR3 comprises 19 residues. The V and J ends lost 7 bases and 0 bases, in that order; junction bases with no gene match: 16. In germline, CDR1 is SGHTA, CDR2 FQGTGA. The CDR3 loop reads CASNPLQGAVIISGNTIYF. The CDR3 bases are TGTGCCAGCAACCCCTTACAGGGGGCCGTGATAATCTCTGGAAACACCATATATTTT.

The genes are TRBV12-5 and TRBJ2-5, with no clear D. The CDR3 is 12 residues long. Trimming cost V 6 bases and J 10 bases, with 15 bases left between them. Germline V gene data show CDR1 as LGHNT and CDR2 as FRNRAP. The CDR3, as DNA: TGTGCTAGTGGCCGCGACGCCACGGTCCAGTACTTC. Translation: CASGRDATVQYF.

This clone has only a few counts. The chain recombines TRBV19 with TRBJ1-2; maybe TRBD1 (5 bases). Germline V gene data show CDR1 as LNHDA and CDR2 as SQIVND (reference sequence). V was trimmed by 7 bases and J by 2 bases, leaving 14 bases between them. The CDR3 totals 14 residues. Written as DNA, the CDR3 is TGTGCCAGTAAGATCGGGGCTCTAAACTATGGCTACACCTTC. Translated, it gives CASKIGALNYGYTF. Full variable domain (remainder filled in from reference TRBV19 and TRBJ1-2): DGGITQSPKYLFRKEGQNVTLSCEQNLNHDAMYWYRQDPGQGLRLIYYSQIVNDFQKGDIAEGYSVSREKKESFPLTVTSAQKNPTAFYLCASKIGALNYGYTFGSGTRLTVV.

The chain has TRBV7-2 and TRBJ2-1; D not resolved. Looked up from germline, CDR1 is SGHTA and CDR2 is FQGNSA. The CDR3 totals 14 residues. The V gene lost 2 bases and the J gene lost 6 bases, with 11 bases spanning the gap. The CDR3 DNA reads TGTGCCAGCAGCTTAACACAGTCTACCAATGAGCAGTTCTTC. Translation gives CASSLTQSTNEQFF.

This clone was detected a few times. This rearrangement joins TRBV28 to TRBJ1-2; 10 bases fit TRBD1. Germline trimming cut 8 bases from V and 8 bases from J; bases unmatched to any gene: 8. The germline V gene has CDR1 MDHEN and CDR2 SYDVKM. This CDR3 is built from 13 residues. The CDR3, as DNA: TGTGCCAGCGGAACCGGGACAGGGGAGGGCTACACCTTC. This encodes CASGTGTGEGYTF.

CDR3 protein: CASRRLAGGISTDTQYF. In nucleotides, the CDR3 is TGCGCCAGCAGGAGGCTAGCGGGGGGGATTAGCACAGATACGCAGTATTTT. The chain links TRBV5-1 to TRBJ2-3; TRBD2 agrees at 12 bases. The CDR3 length is 17 residues. Germline CDR1 and CDR2: SGHRS and YFSETQ. The trim removed 5 bases at V and 0 bases at J, leaving 7 bases unmatched.

This chain uses TRBV6-6 with TRBJ2-1; 11 nucleotides align to TRBD2. Germline CDR1 MNHNY, CDR2 SVGAGI (reference sequence). V gave up 0 bases and J gave up 6 bases; unmatched junction bases: 4. This CDR3 contains 16 residues. The CDR3 here is CASSYSTSGGSNEQFF. DNA for the CDR3: TGTGCCAGCAGTTACTCTACTAGCGGGGGATCCAATGAGCAGTTCTTC.

The chain links TRBV6-1 to TRBJ1-5, with TRBD1 as a possible D gene (6 bases). V shed 2 bases and J shed 8 bases, with 13 bases lying between them. The V gene's germline CDR1 is MNHNS and CDR2 SASEGT. The CDR3 sequence is 14 residues long. CDR3 DNA: TGTGCCAGCAGTGAAATTCAGGGGCGGGAGCCCCAGCATTTT. It encodes CASSEIQGREPQHF.

This clone was seen more than once but under ten times. The J gene is TRBJ1-5, the V gene TRBV29-1, with D perhaps TRBD1 (5 bases). Germline CDR1 reads SQVTM; CDR2 reads ANQGSEA. This CDR3 spans 13 amino acids. Trimming pared 7 bases from V and 2 bases from J, leaving 12 bases between. The CDR3: CSAWTGGNQPQHF. CDR3 nucleotides: TGCAGCGCATGGACGGGGGGCAATCAGCCCCAGCATTTT.

The rearrangement uses TRBV4-3 and TRBJ1-2; D remains unclear. The CDR3 runs to 17 residues. Trimming pared 0 bases from V and 2 bases from J, leaving 16 bases between. Germline CDR1 is LGHNA and CDR2 is YSLEER. Written as DNA, the CDR3 is TGCGCCAGCAGCCAAGACCTGATAACGGGAAGGAACTATGGCTACACCTTC. This codes for CASSQDLITGRNYGYTF.

This chain connects TRBV19 to TRBJ2-2; 12 bases map to TRBD2. Losses at the gene ends were 4 bases for V and 4 bases for J; bases not matched to a gene: 4. There are 16 residues in the CDR3. Germline lookup yields CDR1 LNHDA and CDR2 SQIVND (reference sequence). CDR3 nucleotides: TGTGCCAGTAGTAGACTAGCGGGGGAGATCACCGGGGAGCTGTTTTTT. Amino acids: CASSRLAGEITGELFF.

This clone was seen once. This chain joins TRBV9 and TRBJ2-2; 9 positions match TRBD1. Germline CDR1 reads SGDLS; CDR2 reads YYNGEE. Unmatched junction bases numbered 0, after V lost 2 bases and J lost 1 base. CDR3 length equals 15 residues. The CDR3 reads CASSVGQGNTGELFF. In DNA, the CDR3 is TGTGCCAGCAGCGTGGGACAGGGGAACACCGGGGAGCTGTTTTTT.

The chain recombines TRBV7-2 with TRBJ2-1; TRBD1 aligns across 9 bases. Germline lookup yields CDR1 SGHTA and CDR2 FQGNSA. J gave up 10 bases and V 1 base, and 8 bases lay outside the gene matches. The CDR3 is 15 residues long. The CDR3 region has the DNA TGTGCCAGCAGCTTAGTCGTGGACAGGGGACGGGAGCAGTTCTTC. This translates into CASSLVVDRGREQFF.

V and J are TRBV6-6 and TRBJ2-2; 8 bases map to TRBD1. This CDR3 contains 14 residues. Germline-derived CDR1 and CDR2 are MNHNY and SVGAGI (reference sequence). V was pared by 8 bases and J by 6 bases, with 8 bases of the junction left unmatched. Here the CDR3 DNA reads TGTGCCAGCCTGGACAGGGCTCGAGCCGGGGAGCTGTTTTTT. It encodes CASLDRARAGELFF.

This sequence joins TRBV5-4 and TRBJ2-7, with TRBD1 identical over 8 bases. Germline-derived CDR1 and CDR2 are SGHNT and YYREEE (reference sequence). V was clipped by 0 bases and J by 0 bases; unmatched bases: 2. The CDR3 has 15 amino acids. CDR3 in amino acids: CASSLDRGSSYEQYF. CDR3 bases: TGTGCCAGCAGCTTGGACAGGGGGAGCTCCTACGAGCAGTACTTC.

This chain uses TRBV7-2 with TRBJ2-1, with D unresolved. The CDR3 length is 15 residues. The V end was cut by 4 bases, the J end by 0 bases, with 10 bases between. Per the germline V gene, CDR1 is SGHTA and CDR2 is FQGNSA. The CDR3 spells CASSSRSSSYNEQFF. The CDR3 nucleotides read TGTGCCAGCAGCTCAAGGTCATCCTCCTACAATGAGCAGTTCTTC.

A single count supports this clone. V gene TRBV7-9 combines with J gene TRBJ1-1; no clear D gene. This CDR3 spans 14 amino acids. The V gene's germline CDR1 is SEHNR and CDR2 FQNEAQ (reference sequence). The ends were cut back, 4 bases at V and 6 bases at J, with 15 bases in the middle. The DNA for the CDR3 is TGTGCCAGCAGCTCGCCGCGGGTTGTGCCTGAAGCTTTCTTT. Its translation is CASSSPRVVPEAFF.

This clone has a handful of counts. CDR3 sequence: CASSLDGGPNQPQHF. The CDR3 DNA reads as TGTGCCAGCAGCTTAGACGGGGGCCCGAATCAGCCCCAGCATTTT. The chain is built from TRBV7-9 and TRBJ1-5, with D possibly TRBD1 on 6 matching bases. The length of the CDR3 is 15 residues. Trimming removed 1 base from V and 4 bases from J, with 11 bases in between. Germline values: CDR1 SEHNR, CDR2 FQNEAQ (reference sequence). Together with reference TRBV7-9 and TRBJ1-5, the CDR3 gives the full variable domain: DTGVSQNPRHKITKRGQNVTFRCDPISEHNRLYWYRQTLGQGPEFLTYFQNEAQLEKSRLLSDRFSAERPKGSFSTLEIQRTEQGDSAMYLCASSLDGGPNQPQHFGDGTRLSIL.

DNA of the CDR3: TGTGCCAGCTCAATTACCCAGTTACAAGAGACCCAGTACTTC. Translation gives CASSITQLQETQYF. The J gene is TRBJ2-5, the V gene TRBV18; no clear D. CDR1 is KGHSH and CDR2 is LQKENI in the germline V gene. V dropped 5 bases and J dropped 2 bases, with 12 bases sitting between them. There are 14 residues in the CDR3.

The chain joins TRBV19 to TRBJ2-5; 10 nucleotides match TRBD2. V lost 3 bases and J lost 0; bases outside the gene matches: 10. Per germline, CDR1 LNHDA and CDR2 SQIVND (reference sequence). The CDR3 contains 18 residues. The CDR3 spells CASSISASGGRYQETQYF. The CDR3 DNA reads TGTGCCAGTAGTATTTCGGCTAGCGGGGGCCGGTACCAAGAGACCCAGTACTTC.

The gene calls are TRBV2 and TRBJ1-1; 8 bases agree with TRBD1. V was pared by 6 bases and J by 2 bases, with 2 bases of the junction left unmatched. The CDR3 runs to 13 residues. Germline-derived CDR1 and CDR2 are SNHLY and FYNNEI. The CDR3 sequence: CASSQGANTEAFF. In nucleotides, the CDR3 is TGTGCCAGCAGCCAGGGGGCCAACACTGAAGCTTTCTTT.

This chain uses TRBV18 with TRBJ1-1; no clear D gene. Per the germline V gene, CDR1 is KGHSH and CDR2 is LQKENI. The CDR3 consists of 14 residues. The V end was cut by 3 bases, the J end by 0 bases, with 8 bases between. Here the CDR3 DNA reads TGTGCCAGCTCACCGAGCAGGATGAACACTGAAGCTTTCTTT. It yields the protein CASSPSRMNTEAFF.

The chain employs TRBV18 and TRBJ1-2, with D hard to call. Per germline, CDR1 KGHSH and CDR2 LQKENI. The CDR3 length is 17 residues. V lost 0 bases to trimming and J lost 5 bases, with 19 bases between them. CDR3 region: CASSPPEGGRSHYGYTF. CDR3 coding DNA: TGTGCCAGCTCACCACCGGAGGGCGGGAGGAGCCATTATGGCTACACCTTC. Using reference TRBV18 and TRBJ1-2 for the parts outside the CDR3, the full variable domain is NAGVMQNPRHLVRRRGQEARLRCSPMKGHSHVYWYRQLPEEGLKFMVYLQKENIIDESGMPKERFSAEFPKEGPSILRIQQVVRGDSAAYFCASSPPEGGRSHYGYTFGSGTRLTVV.

The chain couples TRBV6-5 to TRBJ2-5, with unresolved D. V was pared by 8 bases and J by 5 bases, with 12 bases between. CDR1 is MNHEY and CDR2 is SVGAGI in the germline V gene. This CDR3 has 12 amino acids. Here the CDR3 reads CASRNSRETQYF. In nucleotides, the CDR3 is TGTGCCAGCCGCAACTCCCGGGAGACCCAGTACTTC.

CDR3 bases: TGTGCCAGCAGTTTAGGGGGCGCGAACACTGAAGCTTTCTTT. Protein product: CASSLGGANTEAFF. The chain joins TRBV28 to TRBJ1-1, with a tentative D call TRBD1 (6 bases). Trimming stripped 2 bases from V and 1 base from J, with 8 bases between. This CDR3 has 14 amino acids. The germline CDR1 and CDR2 sequences are MDHEN and SYDVKM.

This chain joins TRBV29-1 and TRBJ2-6; D is unclear. V lost 2 bases and J 0 bases, leaving 8 bases between the germline ends. The CDR3 has 15 residues. Per germline, CDR1 SQVTM and CDR2 ANQGSEA. The CDR3 spells CSVENQNSGANVLTF. CDR3 nucleotides: TGCAGCGTTGAAAATCAAAACTCTGGGGCCAACGTCCTGACTTTC.